This T cell receptor (beta chain) was sequenced for a study of blood T cell repertoires in COVID-19. Overall study: The origin of the acute and convalescent COVID-19 samples was the United States, Italy and Spain. The analysed material was cDNA or gDNA that came from T cells, B-cell-depleted T cells, or PBMCs.

Produced via immunoSEQ multiplex PCR; TCRdb's table is partial and in-frame only. The table includes over 100,000 clones, about 89% detected once. Sequenced: peripheral blood. This receptor was obtained from a man aged 40-49 years with acute or convalescent COVID-19.

CDR3 coding DNA: TGTGCCTGGAGTTGGGCAGGGGGCAGCCGGGACTATGGCTACACCTTC. Translating gives CAWSWAGGSRDYGYTF. The rearrangement links TRBV30 to TRBJ1-2; 8 bases line up with TRBD1. V lost 2 bases and J lost 3; bases outside the gene matches: 11. The CDR3 loop spans 16 amino acids. Germline loops: CDR1 GTSNPN, CDR2 SVGIG (reference sequence).